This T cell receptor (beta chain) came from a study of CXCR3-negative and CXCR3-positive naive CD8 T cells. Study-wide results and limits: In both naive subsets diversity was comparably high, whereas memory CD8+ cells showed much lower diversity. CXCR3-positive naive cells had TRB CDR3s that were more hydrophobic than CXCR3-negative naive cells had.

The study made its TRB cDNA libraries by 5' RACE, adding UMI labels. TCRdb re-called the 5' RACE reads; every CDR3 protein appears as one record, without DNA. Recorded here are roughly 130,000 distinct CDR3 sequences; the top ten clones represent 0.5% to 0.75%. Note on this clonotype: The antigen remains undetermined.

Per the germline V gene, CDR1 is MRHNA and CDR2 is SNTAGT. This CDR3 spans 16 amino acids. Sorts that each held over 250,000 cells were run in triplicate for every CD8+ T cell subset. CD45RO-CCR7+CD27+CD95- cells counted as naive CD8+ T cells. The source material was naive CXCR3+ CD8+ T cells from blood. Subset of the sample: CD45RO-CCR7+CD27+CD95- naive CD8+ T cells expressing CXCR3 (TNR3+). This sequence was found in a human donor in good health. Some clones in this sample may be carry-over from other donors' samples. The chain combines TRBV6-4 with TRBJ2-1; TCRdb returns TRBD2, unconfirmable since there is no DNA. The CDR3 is CASSDSASGGAHEQFF.